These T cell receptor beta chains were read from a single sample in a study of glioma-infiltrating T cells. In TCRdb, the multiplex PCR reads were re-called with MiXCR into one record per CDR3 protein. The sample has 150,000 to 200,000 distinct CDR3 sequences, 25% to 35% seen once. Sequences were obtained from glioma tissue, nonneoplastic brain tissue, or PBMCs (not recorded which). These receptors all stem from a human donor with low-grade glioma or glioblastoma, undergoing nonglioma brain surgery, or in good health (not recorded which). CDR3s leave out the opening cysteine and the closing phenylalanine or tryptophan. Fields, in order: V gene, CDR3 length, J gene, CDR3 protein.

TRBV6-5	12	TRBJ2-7	ASSYGGPSYEQY
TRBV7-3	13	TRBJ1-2	ASSLTIRTGDGYT
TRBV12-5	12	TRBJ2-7	ASGLQGAAYEQY
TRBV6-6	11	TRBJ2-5	ASSSGAEVAQY
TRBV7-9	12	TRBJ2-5	ASSFGGTSETQY
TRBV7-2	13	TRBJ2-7	ASSLAGRRPYEQY
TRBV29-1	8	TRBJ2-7	SVRDYEQY
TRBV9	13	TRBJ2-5	ASSVSPGVQETQY
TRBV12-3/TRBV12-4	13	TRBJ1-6	ASSLDRGDGQPLH
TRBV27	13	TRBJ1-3	ASSLKGHPGNTIY
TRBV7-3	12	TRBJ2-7	ASSLAGPSYEQY
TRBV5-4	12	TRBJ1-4	ASSPQGLNEKLF
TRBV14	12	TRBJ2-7	ASSQDLRSYEQY
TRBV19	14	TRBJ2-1	ASSPGRNRGSDEQF
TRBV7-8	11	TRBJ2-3	ASSLLQADTQY
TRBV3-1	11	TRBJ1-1	ASSQGPGPEAF
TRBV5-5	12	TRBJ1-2	ASSLAGTNYGYT
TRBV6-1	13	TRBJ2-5	ASSALAAGQETQY
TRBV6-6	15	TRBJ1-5	ASSYGTAIYSNQPQH
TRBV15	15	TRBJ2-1	ATSREDGQSSYNEQF
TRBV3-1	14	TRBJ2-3	ASSQALAGGTDTQY
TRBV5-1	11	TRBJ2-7	ASSYKGVDEQY
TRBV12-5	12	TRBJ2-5	ASGSDWLGWTQY
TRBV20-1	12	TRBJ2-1	SARRLAAYNEQF
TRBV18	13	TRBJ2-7	ASSPGAGQAYEQY
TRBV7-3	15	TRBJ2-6	ASSFLGQTSGANVLT
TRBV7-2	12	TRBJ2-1	ASSLAGIYNEQF
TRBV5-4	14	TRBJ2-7	ASSFALGTGSYEQY
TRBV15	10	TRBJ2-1	ATSRDSHEQF
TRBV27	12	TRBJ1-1	AKSLGSTNTEAF
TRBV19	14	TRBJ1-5	ASSTRQGRSNQPQH
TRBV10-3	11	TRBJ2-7	AISGAGQDEQY
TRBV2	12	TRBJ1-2	ASSSDPPGYGYT
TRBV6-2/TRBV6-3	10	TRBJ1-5	ASRNKDQPQH
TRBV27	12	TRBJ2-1	ASSLSESWGEQS
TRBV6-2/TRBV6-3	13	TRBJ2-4	ASSTTQGERDIQY
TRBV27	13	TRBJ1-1	ASRPGVVVVAEAF
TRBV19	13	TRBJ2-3	ASRRTGRRTDTQY
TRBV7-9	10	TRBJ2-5	ASRLTQETQY
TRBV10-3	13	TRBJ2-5	AISNQGVGQETQY
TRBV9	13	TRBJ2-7	ASSVGPGSTYEQY
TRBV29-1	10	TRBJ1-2	SVERTGSGYT
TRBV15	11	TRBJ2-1	ATSRDLPHEQF
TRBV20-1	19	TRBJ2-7	SARDYPAGPGRPYSSYEQY
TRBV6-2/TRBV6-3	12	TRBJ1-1	ASSRTGADTEAF
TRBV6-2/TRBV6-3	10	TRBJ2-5	ASGRRIDDQY
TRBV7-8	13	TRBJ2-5	ASSPFLAGGETQY
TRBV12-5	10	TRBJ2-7	ASGLGVYEQY
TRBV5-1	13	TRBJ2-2	ASSLSGQGTGELF
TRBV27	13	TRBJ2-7	ASSFDPSGYYEQY
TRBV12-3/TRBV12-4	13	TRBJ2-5	ASSFRLAVPETQY
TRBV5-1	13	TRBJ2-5	ASSLGSGRLETQY
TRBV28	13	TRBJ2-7	ASSLWGQDKYEQY